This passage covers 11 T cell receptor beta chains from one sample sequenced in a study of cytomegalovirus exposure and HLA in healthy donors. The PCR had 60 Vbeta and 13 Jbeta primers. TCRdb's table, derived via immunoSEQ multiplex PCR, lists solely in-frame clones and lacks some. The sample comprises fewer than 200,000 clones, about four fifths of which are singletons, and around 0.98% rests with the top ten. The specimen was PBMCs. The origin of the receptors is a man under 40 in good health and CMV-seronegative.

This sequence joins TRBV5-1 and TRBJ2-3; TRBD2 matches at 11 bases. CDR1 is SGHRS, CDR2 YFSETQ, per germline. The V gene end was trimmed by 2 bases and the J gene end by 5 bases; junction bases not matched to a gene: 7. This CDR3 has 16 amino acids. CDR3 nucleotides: TGCGCCAGCAGCTTCAGTAGCGGGAGGGCTGGAGATACGCAGTATTTT. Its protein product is CASSFSSGRAGDTQYF.

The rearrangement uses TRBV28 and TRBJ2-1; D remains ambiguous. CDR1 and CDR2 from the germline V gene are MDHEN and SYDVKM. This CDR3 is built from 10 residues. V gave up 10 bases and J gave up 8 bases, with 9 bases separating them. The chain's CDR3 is CATIADEQFF. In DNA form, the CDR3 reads TGTGCCACCATAGCTGATGAGCAGTTCTTC.

The CDR3 DNA is TGCGCCAGCAGCCTATGGGGACAGGGGGCCGATTCACCCCTCCACTTT. It is translated as CASSLWGQGADSPLHF. The chain is built from TRBV5-1 and TRBJ1-6; 12 bases are shared with TRBD1. This CDR3 comprises 16 residues. Germline V gene data show CDR1 as SGHRS and CDR2 as YFSETQ. Unmatched junction bases numbered 7, after V lost 4 bases and J lost 8 bases.

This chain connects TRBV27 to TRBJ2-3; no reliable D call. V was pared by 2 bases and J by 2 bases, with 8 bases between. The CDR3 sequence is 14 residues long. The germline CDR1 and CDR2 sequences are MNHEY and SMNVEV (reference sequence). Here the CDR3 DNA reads TGTGCCAGCAGTTTAAGTCAGTACACAGATACGCAGTATTTT. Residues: CASSLSQYTDTQYF.

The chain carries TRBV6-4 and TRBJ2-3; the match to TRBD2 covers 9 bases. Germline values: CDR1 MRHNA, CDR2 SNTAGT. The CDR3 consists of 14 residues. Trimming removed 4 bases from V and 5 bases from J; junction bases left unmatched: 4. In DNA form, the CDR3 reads TGTGCCAGCAGTGCCGAGCGGGAGGTAGATACGCAGTATTTT. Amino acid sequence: CASSAEREVDTQYF.

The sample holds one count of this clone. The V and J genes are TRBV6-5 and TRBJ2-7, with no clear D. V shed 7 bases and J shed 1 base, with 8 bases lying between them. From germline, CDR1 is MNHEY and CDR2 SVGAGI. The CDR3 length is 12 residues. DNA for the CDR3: TGTGCCAGCAAAGGCGGTTCCTACGAGCAGTACTTC. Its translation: CASKGGSYEQYF.

The CDR3 spells CASSPQIRDSQETQYF. CDR3 nucleotide sequence: TGTGCCAGCAGCCCGCAGATCCGGGACAGCCAAGAGACCCAGTACTTC. This chain links TRBV7-9 with TRBJ2-5; the match to TRBD1 covers 7 bases. Germline CDR1 and CDR2: SEHNR and FQNEAQ (reference sequence). CDR3 length: 16 amino acids. Trimming removed 5 bases from V and 1 base from J; junction bases left unmatched: 10.

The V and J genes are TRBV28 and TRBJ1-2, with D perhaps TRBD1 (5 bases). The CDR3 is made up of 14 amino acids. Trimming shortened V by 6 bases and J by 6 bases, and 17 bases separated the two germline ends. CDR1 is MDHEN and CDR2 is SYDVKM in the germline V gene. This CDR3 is CASRERGRVDGYTF. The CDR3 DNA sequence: TGTGCCAGCAGAGAAAGGGGCAGGGTTGATGGCTACACCTTC.

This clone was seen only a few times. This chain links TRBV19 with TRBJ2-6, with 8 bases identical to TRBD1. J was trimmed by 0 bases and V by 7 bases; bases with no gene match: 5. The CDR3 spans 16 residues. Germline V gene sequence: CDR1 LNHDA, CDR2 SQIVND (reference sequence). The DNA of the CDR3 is TGTGCCAGTAAGACAGGGGACAGCTCTGGGGCCAACGTCCTGACTTTC. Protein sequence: CASKTGDSSGANVLTF.

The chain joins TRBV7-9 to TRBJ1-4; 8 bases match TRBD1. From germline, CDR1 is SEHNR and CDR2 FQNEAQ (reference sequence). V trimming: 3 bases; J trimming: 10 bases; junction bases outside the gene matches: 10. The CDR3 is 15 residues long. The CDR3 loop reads CASSFRTGSDGKLFF. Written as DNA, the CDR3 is TGTGCCAGCAGCTTTAGGACAGGGAGTGATGGAAAACTGTTTTTT. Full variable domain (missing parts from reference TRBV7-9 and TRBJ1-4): DTGVSQNPRHKITKRGQNVTFRCDPISEHNRLYWYRQTLGQGPEFLTYFQNEAQLEKSRLLSDRFSAERPKGSFSTLEIQRTEQGDSAMYLCASSFRTGSDGKLFFGSGTQLSVL.

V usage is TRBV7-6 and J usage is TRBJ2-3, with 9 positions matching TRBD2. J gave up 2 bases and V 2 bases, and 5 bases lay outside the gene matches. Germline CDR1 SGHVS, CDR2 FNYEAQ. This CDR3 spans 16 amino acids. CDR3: CASSLSSGTSTDTQYF. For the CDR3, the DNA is TGTGCCAGCAGCTTATCTAGCGGGACCTCCACAGATACGCAGTATTTT.